The 15 T cell receptor beta chains below were found in one sample sequenced in a study of blood T cells in healthy people across ages. Sample-barcoded 5' priming and a J-beta primer mix drove a second PCR of 7 to 11 cycles. One entry per CDR3 protein, called by TCRdb with MiXCR from the 5' RACE reads. The data hold fewer than 950,000 distinct CDR3 sequences, with 50% to 65% observed a single time. The sequencing input was blood. These receptors all come from an older man in good health.

The V gene is TRBV2, the J gene TRBJ2-5; 10 bases line up with TRBD1. Trimming at V came to 7 bases and at J to 5 bases, leaving 7 bases not matched to a gene. Germline V gene data show CDR1 as SNHLY and CDR2 as FYNNEI. This CDR3 has 14 residues. This chain's CDR3 is CASKRQGAWETQYF. CDR3 DNA: TGTGCCAGCAAACGACAGGGGGCCTGGGAGACCCAGTACTTC.

This clonotype turned up a few times. The CDR3 spells CASSTIAGETQYF. The CDR3 DNA is TGTGCCAGCAGCACCATAGCGGGAGAGACCCAGTACTTC. The chain joins TRBV7-2 to TRBJ2-5; TRBD2 matches 7 bases. The germline gives CDR1 SGHTA, CDR2 FQGNSA. This CDR3 comprises 13 residues. V was clipped by 5 bases and J by 4 bases; unmatched bases: 4.

This clonotype was seen only once. The chain recombines TRBV7-8 with TRBJ2-7; D gene unclear. Germline V gene lookup returns CDR1 SGHVS and CDR2 FQNEAQ. The CDR3 loop spans 13 amino acids. Trimming took 4 bases from V and 3 from J, leaving 10 bases between them. The CDR3 DNA follows: TGTGCCAGCAGCTCCCTGACGGGCTACGAGCAGTACTTC. Its protein product is CASSSLTGYEQYF.

V usage is TRBV27 and J usage is TRBJ2-7; TRBD2 matches 13 bases. Germline CDR1 is MNHEY and CDR2 is SMNVEV (reference sequence). V lost 4 bases to trimming and J lost 7 bases; unmatched junction nucleotides: 10. CDR3 size: 16 residues. CDR3 nucleotide sequence: TGTGCCAGCAGTTCGGCCACGGGACTAGCGGGAACTGAGCAGTACTTC. It encodes CASSSATGLAGTEQYF.

This chain connects TRBV6-6 to TRBJ2-2; 8 bases fit TRBD1. This CDR3 has 14 amino acids. With 2 bases clipped from V and 6 bases from J, the junction kept 2 bases outside the gene matches. Per germline, CDR1 MNHNY and CDR2 SVGAGI (reference sequence). As DNA, the CDR3 is TGTGCCAGCAGTTACCAGGGGGCGTCCGGGGAGCTGTTTTTT. This encodes CASSYQGASGELFF.

Only a few counts were recorded for this clonotype. The V call is TRBV18, the J call TRBJ2-1; D unclear. Germline values: CDR1 KGHSH, CDR2 LQKENI. V lost 3 bases and J lost 0, with 12 bases in between. There are 16 residues in the CDR3. DNA of the CDR3: TGTGCCAGCTCACCCCTCTCCGGCCTCTCCTACAATGAGCAGTTCTTC. It codes for CASSPLSGLSYNEQFF. Variable domain in full (rest from reference TRBV18 and TRBJ2-1): NAGVMQNPRHLVRRRGQEARLRCSPMKGHSHVYWYRQLPEEGLKFMVYLQKENIIDESGMPKERFSAEFPKEGPSILRIQQVVRGDSAAYFCASSPLSGLSYNEQFFGPGTRLTVL.

This clonotype was counted between two and nine times. The rearrangement uses TRBV2 and TRBJ1-1; 8 bases map to TRBD1. V lost 4 bases and J lost 5; bases outside the gene matches: 6. The CDR3 loop spans 14 amino acids. The germline V gene has CDR1 SNHLY and CDR2 FYNNEI. CDR3 loop: CASSVRTGRTEAFF. For the CDR3, the DNA is TGTGCCAGCAGTGTCAGGACAGGGCGGACTGAAGCTTTCTTT. The whole variable domain, filled in from reference TRBV2 and TRBJ1-1, reads EPEVTQTPSHQVTQMGQEVILRCVPISNHLYFYWYRQILGQKVEFLVSFYNNEISEKSEIFDDQFSVERPDGSNFTLKIRSTKLEDSAMYFCASSVRTGRTEAFFGQGTRLTVV.

This clonotype has just one count. The chain combines TRBV11-2 with TRBJ2-2; D is ambiguous. Deletions cut 5 bases from V and 5 bases from J, with 12 bases between. The CDR3 consists of 14 residues. Germline CDR1 reads SGHAT; CDR2 reads FQNNGV. CDR3 protein: CASSPPGGTGELFF. CDR3 coding DNA: TGTGCCAGCAGCCCCCCGGGTGGGACCGGGGAGCTGTTTTTT.

V is TRBV18 and J is TRBJ2-3, with D uncertain. The CDR3 covers 14 residues. V lost 2 bases and J 3 bases, leaving 9 bases between the germline ends. Germline-derived CDR1 and CDR2 are KGHSH and LQKENI. CDR3 bases: TGTGCCAGCTCACCAAGGGCTTCTACAGATACGCAGTATTTT. It yields the protein CASSPRASTDTQYF.

This clonotype was recorded once. J is TRBJ1-2 and V is TRBV20-1; the D gene is possibly TRBD1 (6 bases). There are 16 residues in the CDR3. The germline V gene has CDR1 DFQATT and CDR2 SNEGSKA (reference sequence). The V end was cut by 7 bases, the J end by 7 bases, with 28 bases between. CDR3 nucleotide sequence: TGCAGTGGGTGGGCCCCGGGGGCGGCAGTCCACTCTGGCTACACCTTC. Amino acids: CSGWAPGAAVHSGYTF.

The rearrangement uses TRBV6-6 and TRBJ1-1; D not resolved. Germline loops: CDR1 MNHNY, CDR2 SVGAGI (reference sequence). V lost 7 bases and J 11 bases, leaving 5 bases between the germline ends. The CDR3 runs to 8 residues. The DNA for the CDR3 is TGTGCCAGCATTGGCGCTTTCTTT. Translation gives CASIGAFF.

The chain combines TRBV2 with TRBJ2-1, with D uncertain. This CDR3 has 13 residues. The germline V and J ends were trimmed by 6 bases and 4 bases, with 10 bases remaining between them. Germline assignment: CDR1 SNHLY and CDR2 FYNNEI. The CDR3 region is CASRAEPYNEQFF. In nucleotides, the CDR3 is TGTGCCAGCAGGGCGGAACCTTACAATGAGCAGTTCTTC.

This clonotype occurred a few times. The gene calls are TRBV6-6 and TRBJ1-4, with D maybe TRBD1 (6 bases). Trimming stripped 2 bases from V and 3 bases from J, with 13 bases between. The germline CDR1 and CDR2 sequences are MNHNY and SVGAGI (reference sequence). The CDR3 is 16 residues long. CDR3 bases: TGTGCCAGCAGTTACCTGGGGGACATGGCTAATGAAAAACTGTTTTTT. Protein sequence: CASSYLGDMANEKLFF.

This clonotype was seen a few times. The V and J genes are TRBV30 and TRBJ2-5, with 9 bases that match TRBD1. This CDR3 has 13 residues. Germline loops: CDR1 GTSNPN, CDR2 SVGIG (reference sequence). Germline trimming cut 1 base from V and 3 bases from J; bases unmatched to any gene: 0. This chain's CDR3 is CAWSGTGEETQYF. As DNA, the CDR3 is TGTGCCTGGAGTGGGACAGGGGAAGAGACCCAGTACTTC.

The genes are TRBV28 and TRBJ2-3; 8 nucleotides line up with TRBD2. Germline V gene data show CDR1 as MDHEN and CDR2 as SYDVKM. The CDR3 consists of 15 residues. V was clipped by 3 bases and J by 1 base; unmatched bases: 3. The CDR3 nucleotides are TGTGCCAGCAGTTTGCCGACTAGCGGCACAGATACGCAGTATTTT. This codes for CASSLPTSGTDTQYF.